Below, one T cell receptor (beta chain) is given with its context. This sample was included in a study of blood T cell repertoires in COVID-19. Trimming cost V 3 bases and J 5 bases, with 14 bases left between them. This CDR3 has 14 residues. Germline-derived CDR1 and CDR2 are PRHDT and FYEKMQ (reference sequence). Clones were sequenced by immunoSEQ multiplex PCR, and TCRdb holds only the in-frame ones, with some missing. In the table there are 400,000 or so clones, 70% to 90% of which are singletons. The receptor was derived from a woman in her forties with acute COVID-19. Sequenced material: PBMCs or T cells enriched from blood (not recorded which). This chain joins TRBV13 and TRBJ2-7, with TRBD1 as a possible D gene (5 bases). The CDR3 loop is CASSFLQGIDEQYF. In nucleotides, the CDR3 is TGTGCCAGCAGCTTCTTGCAGGGCATTGACGAGCAGTACTTC.